A single sample is the source of the 5 T cell receptor beta chains below, sequenced in a study of PD-1 blockade in mismatch repair-deficient tumors. Produced via immunoSEQ multiplex PCR; TCRdb's table is partial and in-frame only. The sample yields 90,000 to 130,000 clones, 60% to 85% seen once. Sample: peripheral blood, taken 60 weeks after starting pembrolizumab. The origin of the receptors is an adult with mismatch repair-deficient cancer.

The J gene is TRBJ2-1, the V gene TRBV14; 8 bases line up with TRBD1. The CDR3 spans 13 residues. V trimming: 0 bases; J trimming: 11 bases; junction bases outside the gene matches: 3. CDR1 SGHDN and CDR2 FVKESK come from the germline V gene. The DNA of the CDR3 is TGTGCCAGCAGCCAAGATCGACAGGGGAAGCAGTTCTTC. This gives the protein CASSQDRQGKQFF.

A few counts support this clone. The V call is TRBV4-3, the J call TRBJ2-3; 8 positions match TRBD2. Trimming cost V 0 bases and J 2 bases; bases outside gene matches: 13. This CDR3 region has 19 residues. Germline assignment: CDR1 LGHNA and CDR2 YSLEER. The CDR3 DNA reads TGCGCCAGCAGCCAAGATTATAGCGGGGCGGGAGGCAACACAGATACGCAGTATTTT. Protein sequence: CASSQDYSGAGGNTDTQYF.

The chain carries TRBV6-5 and TRBJ2-5; no clear D. This CDR3 comprises 12 residues. The germline gives CDR1 MNHEY, CDR2 SVGAGI. Trimming left V 4 bases short and J 4 bases short, with 7 bases between. The CDR3 reads CASSSSRETQYF. CDR3 nucleotides: TGTGCCAGCAGTTCCTCGAGAGAGACCCAGTACTTC.

V is TRBV7-9 and J is TRBJ1-1; unclear D gene. This CDR3 is built from 12 residues. Looked up from germline, CDR1 is SEHNR and CDR2 is FQNEAQ (reference sequence). Trimming pared 8 bases from V and 9 bases from J, leaving 16 bases between. In DNA, the CDR3 is TGTGCCAGCCATAACGACCCGGATCAAGCTTTCTTT. Its protein is CASHNDPDQAFF.

The CDR3 DNA follows: TGCAGCGTAGGGACAGGGGGGGAGACCCAGTACTTC. Its translation is CSVGTGGETQYF. V is TRBV29-1 and J is TRBJ2-5; 11 nucleotides agree with TRBD1. The CDR3 loop spans 12 amino acids. The J segment lost 5 bases and the V segment lost 6 bases, leaving 2 bases of the junction unmatched. The V gene's germline CDR1 is SQVTM and CDR2 ANQGSEA.